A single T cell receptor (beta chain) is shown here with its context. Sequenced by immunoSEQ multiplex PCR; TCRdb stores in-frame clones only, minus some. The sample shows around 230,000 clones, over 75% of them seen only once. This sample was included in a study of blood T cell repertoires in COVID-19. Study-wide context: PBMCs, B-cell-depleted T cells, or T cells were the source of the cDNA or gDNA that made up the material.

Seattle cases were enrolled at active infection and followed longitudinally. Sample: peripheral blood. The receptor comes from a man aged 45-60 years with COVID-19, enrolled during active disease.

The CDR3 loop reads CASRTQQGGSTDTQYF. Written as DNA, the CDR3 is TGTGCCAGTAGGACACAACAGGGTGGAAGCACAGATACGCAGTATTTT. V usage is TRBV19 and J usage is TRBJ2-3, with a tentative D call TRBD1 (6 bases). The V gene lost 6 bases and the J gene lost 0 bases, with 16 bases spanning the gap. This CDR3 comprises 16 residues. Germline CDR1 is LNHDA and CDR2 is SQIVND (reference sequence).